This is a list of T cell receptor beta chains from one sample in a study of blood T cell repertoires in COVID-19. The protocol was immunoSEQ multiplex PCR, while the TCRdb copy is restricted to in-frame clones and leaves out a portion. The data hold around 120,000 clones, with 85% observed a single time. Sample: peripheral blood. These receptors were collected from a man at least 80 years old with acute or convalescent COVID-19. CDR3s include the opening cysteine and the closing phenylalanine or tryptophan. The order of the fields is V gene, D gene, clone size, J gene, CDR3 protein, CDR3 DNA. The D gene is left open where the match is weak. Only some rows state a clone size, as once, few, many or a class for expanded clones.

v_call: TRBV20-1; d_call: NA; clone_size: few; j_call: TRBJ2-1; cdr3_aa: CSRNSYNEQFF; cdr3_nt: TGCAGCAGGAACTCCTACAATGAGCAGTTCTTC
v_call: TRBV9; d_call: NA; clone_size: NA; j_call: TRBJ1-6; cdr3_aa: CASSGLPGQTGSPLHF; cdr3_nt: TGTGCCAGCAGCGGGCTACCGGGACAAACGGGTTCACCCCTCCACTTT
v_call: TRBV5-1; d_call: TRBD2; clone_size: NA; j_call: TRBJ2-7; cdr3_aa: CASSLTDFQRESEQYF; cdr3_nt: TGCGCCAGCAGCTTGACGGATTTTCAGCGGGAGTCCGAGCAGTACTTC
v_call: TRBV6-5; d_call: NA; clone_size: few; j_call: TRBJ1-5; cdr3_aa: CASSRTSDQPQHF; cdr3_nt: TGTGCCAGCAGTCGGACTTCCGATCAGCCCCAGCATTTT
v_call: TRBV3-1/TRBV3-2; d_call: NA; clone_size: NA; j_call: TRBJ1-3; cdr3_aa: CASSPEWGGNTIYF; cdr3_nt: TGTGCCAGCAGCCCAGAATGGGGCGGAAACACCATATATTTT
v_call: TRBV7-9; d_call: NA; clone_size: NA; j_call: TRBJ2-1; cdr3_aa: CASSLVLDLSSYNEQFF; cdr3_nt: TGTGCCAGCAGCTTAGTATTGGACTTGAGCTCCTACAATGAGCAGTTCTTC
v_call: TRBV5-5; d_call: NA; clone_size: NA; j_call: TRBJ1-1; cdr3_aa: CASSLVTDTEAFF; cdr3_nt: TGTGCCAGCAGCTTGGTTACGGACACTGAAGCTTTCTTT
v_call: TRBV6-6; d_call: NA; clone_size: NA; j_call: TRBJ2-1; cdr3_aa: CASSLYEQFF; cdr3_nt: TGTGCCAGCAGTCTCTATGAGCAGTTCTTC
v_call: TRBV6-5; d_call: TRBD1; clone_size: NA; j_call: TRBJ2-3; cdr3_aa: CATGTGGPDTQYF; cdr3_nt: TGTGCCACCGGGACAGGGGGTCCAGATACGCAGTATTTT
v_call: TRBV11-2; d_call: TRBD1; clone_size: NA; j_call: TRBJ1-4; cdr3_aa: CASSVERDRLFF; cdr3_nt: TGTGCCAGCAGCGTAGAGCGGGACAGACTGTTTTTT
v_call: TRBV3-1/TRBV3-2; d_call: TRBD2; clone_size: once; j_call: TRBJ2-1; cdr3_aa: CASSLGGTSGVEQFF; cdr3_nt: TGTGCCAGCAGCCTCGGCGGGACTAGCGGGGTGGAGCAGTTCTTC
v_call: TRBV5-5; d_call: NA; clone_size: NA; j_call: TRBJ1-5; cdr3_aa: CASSLAERSNQPQHF; cdr3_nt: TGTGCCAGCAGCTTGGCCGAGCGGAGCAATCAGCCCCAGCATTTT
v_call: TRBV11-2; d_call: TRBD2; clone_size: few; j_call: TRBJ2-1; cdr3_aa: CASSLDSRVAGGNEQFF; cdr3_nt: TGTGCCAGCAGCTTAGATAGTAGGGTAGCGGGGGGTAATGAGCAGTTCTTC
v_call: TRBV5-4; d_call: NA; clone_size: NA; j_call: TRBJ2-3; cdr3_aa: CASSLALAMNTDTQYF; cdr3_nt: TGTGCCAGCAGCTTGGCCCTAGCGATGAACACAGATACGCAGTATTTT
v_call: TRBV5-1; d_call: NA; clone_size: once; j_call: TRBJ1-4; cdr3_aa: CASSLAGGSGEKLFF; cdr3_nt: TGCGCCAGCAGCTTGGCGGGGGGCTCCGGTGAAAAACTGTTTTTT
v_call: TRBV30; d_call: NA; clone_size: NA; j_call: TRBJ1-2; cdr3_aa: CAWRQGHRANYGYTF; cdr3_nt: TGTGCCTGGAGGCAGGGTCACAGGGCCAATTATGGCTACACCTTC
v_call: TRBV3-1/TRBV3-2; d_call: TRBD1; clone_size: NA; j_call: TRBJ2-7; cdr3_aa: CASSLRQGAGEQYF; cdr3_nt: TGTGCCAGCAGCCTAAGACAGGGGGCGGGGGAGCAGTACTTC
v_call: TRBV25-1; d_call: TRBD1; clone_size: NA; j_call: TRBJ1-2; cdr3_aa: CASSEQDRAYGYTF; cdr3_nt: TGTGCCAGCAGTGAACAGGACAGGGCCTATGGCTACACCTTC
v_call: TRBV5-1; d_call: NA; clone_size: once; j_call: TRBJ2-2; cdr3_aa: CASSLQPAGANTGELFF; cdr3_nt: TGCGCCAGCAGCTTGCAACCAGCGGGCGCGAACACCGGGGAGCTGTTTTTT
v_call: TRBV5-1; d_call: TRBD1; clone_size: NA; j_call: TRBJ2-5; cdr3_aa: CATTGWETQYF; cdr3_nt: TGCGCCACGACAGGGTGGGAGACCCAGTACTTC
v_call: TRBV27; d_call: NA; clone_size: NA; j_call: TRBJ1-1; cdr3_aa: CASSLSVGRGTEAFF; cdr3_nt: TGTGCCAGCAGTTTATCGGTCGGGAGGGGGACTGAAGCTTTCTTT
v_call: TRBV18; d_call: TRBD1; clone_size: NA; j_call: TRBJ1-3; cdr3_aa: CASSPGQGDGNTIYF; cdr3_nt: TGTGCCAGCTCACCGGGACAGGGGGACGGAAACACCATATATTTT
v_call: TRBV12-5; d_call: TRBD2; clone_size: NA; j_call: TRBJ2-3; cdr3_aa: CASGLGLARTDTQYF; cdr3_nt: TGTGCTAGTGGTTTGGGACTAGCCCGCACAGATACGCAGTATTTT
v_call: TRBV19; d_call: TRBD1; clone_size: NA; j_call: TRBJ1-5; cdr3_aa: CATRTGRLGNQPQHF; cdr3_nt: TGTGCCACCAGGACAGGCCGGTTGGGCAATCAGCCCCAGCATTTT
v_call: TRBV28; d_call: TRBD2; clone_size: NA; j_call: TRBJ2-1; cdr3_aa: CASSSGTKASLF; cdr3_nt: TGTGCCAGCAGTTCAGGGACTAAAGCCTCTCTCTTC
v_call: TRBV11-3; d_call: NA; clone_size: NA; j_call: TRBJ2-2; cdr3_aa: CASSLDGTDNTGELFF; cdr3_nt: TGTGCCAGCAGCTTAGATGGTACAGATAACACCGGGGAGCTGTTTTTT
v_call: TRBV2; d_call: NA; clone_size: few; j_call: TRBJ2-7; cdr3_aa: CASTLGLGWEQYF; cdr3_nt: TGTGCCAGCACCCTAGGACTGGGGTGGGAGCAGTACTTC
v_call: TRBV19; d_call: TRBD1; clone_size: NA; j_call: TRBJ1-2; cdr3_aa: CASNGQDGGYTF; cdr3_nt: TGTGCCAGTAATGGACAGGATGGTGGCTACACCTTC
v_call: TRBV5-4; d_call: TRBD2; clone_size: NA; j_call: TRBJ2-7; cdr3_aa: CASSWGGSYEQYF; cdr3_nt: TGTGCCAGCAGCTGGGGAGGGTCCTACGAGCAGTACTTC
v_call: TRBV5-4; d_call: NA; clone_size: NA; j_call: TRBJ2-1; cdr3_aa: CASSQDTSSYNEQFF; cdr3_nt: TGTGCCAGCAGCCAGGACACCAGCTCCTACAATGAGCAGTTCTTC
v_call: TRBV23-1; d_call: NA; clone_size: few; j_call: TRBJ2-7; cdr3_aa: CASSPTCDRSHEQYF; cdr3_nt: TGCGCCAGCAGTCCGACATGTGACAGGTCCCACGAGCAGTACTTC
v_call: TRBV7-2; d_call: TRBD1; clone_size: NA; j_call: TRBJ2-5; cdr3_aa: CASSLPLDRAKQTQYF; cdr3_nt: TGTGCCAGCAGCTTACCCTTGGACAGGGCTAAGCAGACCCAGTACTTC
v_call: TRBV19; d_call: NA; clone_size: once; j_call: TRBJ1-3; cdr3_aa: CASSGRADRGNTIYF; cdr3_nt: TGTGCCAGTAGCGGGAGAGCCGACAGAGGGAACACCATATATTTT
v_call: TRBV7-2; d_call: NA; clone_size: NA; j_call: TRBJ1-2; cdr3_aa: CASSLMGTSGSYNYGYTF; cdr3_nt: TGTGCCAGCAGCCTAATGGGGACATCTGGCTCTTATAACTATGGCTACACCTTC
v_call: TRBV7-2; d_call: NA; clone_size: few; j_call: TRBJ1-4; cdr3_aa: CASSLSWLEEKLFF; cdr3_nt: TGTGCCAGCAGCTTATCCTGGTTAGAGGAAAAACTGTTTTTT
v_call: TRBV12-3/TRBV12-4; d_call: NA; clone_size: once; j_call: TRBJ1-1; cdr3_aa: CASTNFWGGEAFF; cdr3_nt: TGTGCCAGTACCAATTTTTGGGGCGGAGAAGCTTTCTTT
v_call: TRBV7-9; d_call: NA; clone_size: NA; j_call: TRBJ2-7; cdr3_aa: CASSRLGVDEQYF; cdr3_nt: TGTGCCAGCAGCCGTCTAGGGGTAGACGAGCAGTACTTC
v_call: TRBV7-2; d_call: NA; clone_size: NA; j_call: TRBJ2-1; cdr3_aa: CASSLGSGVVNEQFF; cdr3_nt: TGTGCCAGCAGCTTAGGGTCAGGGGTGGTCAATGAGCAGTTCTTC
v_call: TRBV7-2; d_call: TRBD2; clone_size: NA; j_call: TRBJ2-7; cdr3_aa: CASSLGLGRPPYEQYF; cdr3_nt: TGTGCCAGCAGCTTGGGGCTCGGGAGGCCCCCCTACGAGCAGTACTTC
v_call: TRBV5-6; d_call: NA; clone_size: NA; j_call: TRBJ2-7; cdr3_aa: CASSLEHKEPSYEQYF; cdr3_nt: TGTGCCAGCAGCTTGGAACACAAGGAGCCATCCTACGAGCAGTACTTC
v_call: TRBV5-1; d_call: TRBD2; clone_size: NA; j_call: TRBJ2-1; cdr3_aa: CASSLGGADSNEQFF; cdr3_nt: TGCGCCAGCAGCCTCGGGGGGGCCGACTCCAATGAGCAGTTCTTC
v_call: TRBV3-1/TRBV3-2; d_call: TRBD2; clone_size: NA; j_call: TRBJ2-2; cdr3_aa: CASSQDRLAGIAGELFF; cdr3_nt: TGTGCCAGCAGCCAAGATCGACTAGCGGGGATCGCCGGGGAGCTGTTTTTT
v_call: TRBV6-1; d_call: NA; clone_size: few; j_call: TRBJ2-7; cdr3_aa: CASSEVSSYEQYF; cdr3_nt: TGTGCCAGCAGTGAAGTTAGCTCCTACGAGCAGTACTTC
v_call: TRBV27; d_call: NA; clone_size: few; j_call: TRBJ1-1; cdr3_aa: CASTPRGWSTEAFF; cdr3_nt: TGTGCCAGCACCCCCAGGGGATGGAGCACTGAAGCTTTCTTT
v_call: TRBV7-2; d_call: TRBD1; clone_size: NA; j_call: TRBJ1-4; cdr3_aa: CASSLQGAATNEKLFF; cdr3_nt: TGTGCCAGCAGCTTACAGGGGGCGGCAACTAATGAAAAACTGTTTTTT
v_call: TRBV9; d_call: TRBD1; clone_size: NA; j_call: TRBJ2-2; cdr3_aa: CASSGGQGRNTGELFF; cdr3_nt: TGTGCCAGCAGCGGTGGACAGGGTAGGAACACCGGGGAGCTGTTTTTT
v_call: TRBV11-2; d_call: TRBD2; clone_size: NA; j_call: TRBJ2-1; cdr3_aa: CASSLAGAYNEQFF; cdr3_nt: TGTGCCAGCAGTCTAGCGGGGGCTTACAATGAGCAGTTCTTC
v_call: TRBV19; d_call: NA; clone_size: few; j_call: TRBJ1-2; cdr3_aa: CASIQPGHRYGYTF; cdr3_nt: TGTGCCAGTATCCAACCGGGACACCGGTATGGCTACACCTTC